The present T cell receptor (beta chain) was sequenced within a study of T cell responses to AZD1222 COVID-19 vaccine. At the level of the study: Investigators merged groups given second doses at roughly 4 or roughly 12 weeks.

Trimming cost V 4 bases and J 7 bases, with 19 bases left between them. Germline V gene sequence: CDR1 KGHSH, CDR2 LQKENI. The length of the CDR3 is 16 residues. Remarks on this clone: What it binds is not known.

Study observations and caveats: Donors, mostly white British, included more females; clonal diversity was possibly underestimated. Reports indicate that nearly half of spike-specific TCRs are directed at unmutated variant regions.

Measured with immunoSEQ multiplex PCR; TCRdb has only the in-frame clones, and not every one. The sample shows 100,000 to 120,000 clones, 88% of them seen only once. V gene TRBV18 combines with J gene TRBJ1-4; tentative D call: TRBD1 (5 bases). The clonotype was recovered from an adult in good health. The sequences come from peripheral blood, collected on day 0 of AZD1222 vaccination. The CDR3 bases are TGTGCCAGCTCACTCAGGACCCTCCGGGACGTTGAAAAACTGTTTTTT. As protein: CASSLRTLRDVEKLFF.